The rows below give T cell receptor beta chains drawn from one sample of a study of shared clonotypes between healthy human individuals. The method was immunoSEQ multiplex PCR; TCRdb's version includes in-frame clones alone and lacks a portion of them. The sample has approximately 2.4 million clones; approximately 96% are singletons. Source material: naive CD4+ T cells sorted from blood. These receptors were taken from a man between 18 and 35 years old in good health. Both conserved end residues are part of each CDR3. A D gene is named only where the DNA matches it firmly. Expanded clones are given a class, and other clones once, few, many or no size at all.

D gene,clone size,J gene,CDR3 length,V gene,CDR3 DNA,CDR3 protein
TRBD2,-,TRBJ2-3,18,TRBV5-1,TGCGCCAGCAGCTTATCCCCGACTAGCGGGGGGCTCACAGATACGCAGTATTTT,CASSLSPTSGGLTDTQYF
-,-,TRBJ2-3,16,TRBV5-4,TGTGCCAGCAGCGAAGGGGGAGCAGTAGTTACAGATACGCAGTATTTT,CASSEGGAVVTDTQYF
TRBD2,-,TRBJ2-1,16,TRBV7-8,TGTGCCAGTCGGACTAGCGGGAGTGGGGGGTACAATGAGCAGTTCTTC,CASRTSGSGGYNEQFF
-,-,TRBJ2-2,14,TRBV7-9,TGTGCCAGCAGCTCTGACACATACACCGGGGAGCTGTTTTTT,CASSSDTYTGELFF
-,few,TRBJ2-7,14,TRBV7-8,TGTGCCAGCAGCTCCCGGACAGCCTCCTACGAGCAGTACTTC,CASSSRTASYEQYF
TRBD1,-,TRBJ1-4,15,TRBV5-1,TGCGCCAGCAGCCCCCGGACAGGGGAAGAGGGAAAACTGTTTTTT,CASSPRTGEEGKLFF
TRBD2,-,TRBJ2-5,13,TRBV10-3,TGTGCCATCAGTGGCCTAGCGGAAGAGACCCAGTACTTC,CAISGLAEETQYF
-,-,TRBJ2-3,13,TRBV5-1,TGCGCCAGCCGGGAGCCTAGCACAGATACGCAGTATTTT,CASREPSTDTQYF
TRBD2,once,TRBJ2-2,15,TRBV14,TGTGCCAGCAGCCAAATGGGACTAGCGGGCGGGGAGCTGTTTTTT,CASSQMGLAGGELFF
-,-,TRBJ1-1,15,TRBV9,TGTGCCAGCAGCGTGGGGATTACAGGCTACACTGAAGCTTTCTTT,CASSVGITGYTEAFF
TRBD1,once,TRBJ2-7,16,TRBV7-2,TGTGCCAGCAGCTTAGTGGCCGGACAGGGTTCCTACGAGCAGTACTTC,CASSLVAGQGSYEQYF
-,-,TRBJ2-3,11,TRBV20-1,TGCAGTGTCCCCCTCACAGATACGCAGTATTTT,CSVPLTDTQYF
TRBD2,-,TRBJ2-5,18,TRBV7-2,TGTGCCAGCAGCTTAAATCCTAGCGGGAGTGGTGTATTGGAGACCCAGTACTTC,CASSLNPSGSGVLETQYF
-,-,TRBJ1-6,12,TRBV11-2,TGTGCCAGCAGCCGACAGAATTCACCCCTCCACTTT,CASSRQNSPLHF
-,-,TRBJ2-7,13,TRBV5-1,TGCGCCAGCAGCCCGCAGGGCTCATACGAGCAGTACTTC,CASSPQGSYEQYF
-,-,TRBJ1-3,17,TRBV7-9,TGTGCCAGCAGCTTATTTTTCGGGGCCGTGGGAGGAAACACCATATATTTT,CASSLFFGAVGGNTIYF
TRBD2,once,TRBJ2-7,15,TRBV27,TGTGCCAGCAGTTCGTTGGAACTAGCGTTCTACGAGCAGTACTTC,CASSSLELAFYEQYF
-,-,TRBJ2-4,14,TRBV7-2,TGTGCCAGCTCCAAAGCGGGTCCCAAAAACATTCAGTACTTC,CASSKAGPKNIQYF
-,-,TRBJ2-1,13,TRBV30,TGTGCCTGGGAAACAGGGTCCTACAATGAGCAGTTCTTC,CAWETGSYNEQFF
-,-,TRBJ1-3,14,TRBV6-1,TGTGCCAGCAGTGAAGGGCACTCTGGAAACACCATATATTTT,CASSEGHSGNTIYF
TRBD2,-,TRBJ2-2,17,TRBV7-9,TGTGCCAGCAGACACCCGGCCAGCGGGAGAGGCGCCGGGGAGCTGTTTTTT,CASRHPASGRGAGELFF
TRBD1,-,TRBJ1-1,15,TRBV10-2,TGCGCCAGCAGGGGGTTGACAGGGGCTTACACTGAAGCTTTCTTT,CASRGLTGAYTEAFF
TRBD1,-,TRBJ2-5,15,TRBV19,TGTGCCAGTAGTAGCAGACAGGGGAAGGGAGAGACCCAGTACTTC,CASSSRQGKGETQYF
-,-,TRBJ1-5,15,TRBV29-1,TGCAGCGTCGCCGTGTCGGGGGTGGGCAATCAGCCCCAGCATTTT,CSVAVSGVGNQPQHF
-,-,TRBJ1-1,14,TRBV6-6,TGTGCCAGCAGTTCCTCCGGGGCCTACACTGAAGCTTTCTTT,CASSSSGAYTEAFF
TRBD1,-,TRBJ1-3,14,TRBV9,TGTGCCAGCACCACAGGGGGCCCTGGAAACACCATATATTTT,CASTTGGPGNTIYF
TRBD2,-,TRBJ2-7,16,TRBV18,TGTGCCAGCTCACCGAGACTAGCGGGGGGAAGGACCGAGCAGTACTTC,CASSPRLAGGRTEQYF
-,once,TRBJ2-7,11,TRBV30,TGTGCCTGGAGTGGGCAGTCCGAGCAGTACTTC,CAWSGQSEQYF
-,-,TRBJ2-7,14,TRBV19,TGTGCCAGTAGTATGCCCGGGATGCCCTACGAGCAGTACTTC,CASSMPGMPYEQYF
-,-,TRBJ2-2,16,TRBV4-1,TGCGCCAGCAAGGACAAGGCGGGATCGAACACCGGGGAGCTGTTTTTT,CASKDKAGSNTGELFF
-,-,TRBJ2-3,16,TRBV7-8,TGTGCCAGCAGCTTAGCGGGCAGCCTCCACACAGATACGCAGTATTTT,CASSLAGSLHTDTQYF
-,-,TRBJ2-7,12,TRBV6-4,TGTGCCACCCTCCCTGGACCCCCTGAGCAGTACTTC,CATLPGPPEQYF
-,-,TRBJ1-2,15,TRBV7-2,TGTGCCAGCAGCTTAAGAGGACAAAAGGGAAATGGCTACACCTTC,CASSLRGQKGNGYTF
TRBD2,-,TRBJ2-7,14,TRBV5-1,TGCGCCAGCAGCTTGACTAGCGGGAGTTACGAGCAGTACTTC,CASSLTSGSYEQYF
-,-,TRBJ1-1,13,TRBV2,TGTGCCAGCAGTACCAGGGCGGACACTGAAGCTTTCTTT,CASSTRADTEAFF
-,-,TRBJ1-1,15,TRBV15,TGTGCCACCAGCAGAGCACAGGGTTTGAACACTGAAGCTTTCTTT,CATSRAQGLNTEAFF
-,-,TRBJ1-6,16,TRBV5-1,TGCGCCAGCAGCGTTATCGTAGGGGGGGTCGATTCACCCCTCCACTTT,CASSVIVGGVDSPLHF
-,-,TRBJ1-6,18,TRBV5-4,TGTGCCAGCAGCTTGGCCTCCACTATGCGGGAAGACGATTCACCCCTCCACTTT,CASSLASTMREDDSPLHF
TRBD2,-,TRBJ2-1,13,TRBV5-8,TGTGCCAGCAGCTTGGCGACTAGCGAAAAGCAGTTCTTC,CASSLATSEKQFF
-,-,TRBJ1-4,15,TRBV2,TGTGCCAGCAGAGAACAAAACGGACAGAATGAAAAACTGTTTTTT,CASREQNGQNEKLFF
TRBD2,-,TRBJ2-5,16,TRBV11-2,TGTGCCAGCAGCTTAGCGGGGGGGCCAATTCAGGAGACCCAGTACTTC,CASSLAGGPIQETQYF
-,-,TRBJ2-3,15,TRBV29-1,TGCAGCGTTGAAGATCCTGCAGGGTGGACAGATACGCAGTATTTT,CSVEDPAGWTDTQYF
TRBD1,-,TRBJ1-2,16,TRBV11-2,TGTGCCAGCAGCTCCCTGCGGACAGGGATTAACTATGGCTACACCTTC,CASSSLRTGINYGYTF
TRBD2,-,TRBJ2-5,16,TRBV19,TGTGCCAGTAGTATTCCTAGCGGGCAAGCCGGGGAGACCCAGTACTTC,CASSIPSGQAGETQYF
-,once,TRBJ2-5,13,TRBV7-8,TGTGCCATAGGACTTGCGGGGATCGAGACCCAGTACTTC,CAIGLAGIETQYF
-,-,TRBJ1-1,11,TRBV29-1,TGCAGCGTCGGGATTTACACTGAAGCTTTCTTT,CSVGIYTEAFF
-,few,TRBJ1-5,16,TRBV14,TGTGCCAGCAGCCAAGGCGGACCGGGGAGTAATCAGCCCCAGCATTTT,CASSQGGPGSNQPQHF
TRBD1,-,TRBJ1-6,16,TRBV15,TGTGCCACCAGCAGGTTCATCGGACAGGGGAATTCACCCCTCCACTTT,CATSRFIGQGNSPLHF